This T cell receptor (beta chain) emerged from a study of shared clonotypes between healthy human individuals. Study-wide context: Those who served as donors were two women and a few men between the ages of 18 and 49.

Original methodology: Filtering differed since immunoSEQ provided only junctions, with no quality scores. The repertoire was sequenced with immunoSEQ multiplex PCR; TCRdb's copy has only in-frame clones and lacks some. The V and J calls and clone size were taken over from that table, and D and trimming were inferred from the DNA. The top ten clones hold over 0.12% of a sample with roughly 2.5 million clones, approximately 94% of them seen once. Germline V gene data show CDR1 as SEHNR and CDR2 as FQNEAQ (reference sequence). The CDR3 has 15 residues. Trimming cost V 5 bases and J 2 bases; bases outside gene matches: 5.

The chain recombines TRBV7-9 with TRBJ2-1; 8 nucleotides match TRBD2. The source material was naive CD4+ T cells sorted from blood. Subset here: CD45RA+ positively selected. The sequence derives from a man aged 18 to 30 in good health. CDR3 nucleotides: TGTGCCAGCAGCCTGGGACTAGGAGCCTACAATGAGCAGTTCTTC. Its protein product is CASSLGLGAYNEQFF.